Detailed here is one T cell receptor beta chain. Its cognate antigen is unknown. The sample comes from a study of OX40 agonist ivuxolimab in advanced cancers. Broader study findings: On average, a greater number of expanded clones characterised CD8+ T cells relative to CD4+.

Using immunoSEQ multiplex PCR, the repertoire was profiled, and TCRdb retains in-frame clones only, with some absent. In the table there are 75,000 to 100,000 clones, 70% to 90% of which are singletons. CDR3 length equals 16 residues. CDR1 and CDR2 (germline): LNHDA, SQIVND (reference sequence). Trimming removed 6 bases from V and 4 bases from J; junction bases left unmatched: 11. The sequence was collected from an adult with an advanced solid tumor such as melanoma, head and neck, liver or kidney cancer. The chain joins TRBV19 to TRBJ1-1; TRBD1 matches 10 bases. Sequencing was performed on CD4+ or CD8+ T cells sorted from blood, taken in a trial of the OX40 agonist ivuxolimab. The CDR3 spells CASRQGQGSWGTEAFF. As DNA, the CDR3 is TGTGCCAGTAGACAGGGACAGGGGAGTTGGGGCACTGAAGCTTTCTTT.